This T cell receptor (beta chain) came from a study of blood T cells in healthy people across ages. With a J-beta primer mix and a sample-barcoded 5' primer, a second PCR ran about 7 to 12 cycles. MiXCR was run by TCRdb on the 5' RACE reads, yielding one entry per CDR3 protein. The sample records approximately 760,000 distinct CDR3 sequences, roughly 25% being singletons. The donors, aged roughly 6 to 90, were healthy Caucasians from Russia. This clonotype was seen more than once but under ten times. The same sample was also studied in work on T cells of mothers and their children. This second study says: Related mother-child pairs showed slightly higher but non-significant overlap than unrelated pairs.

The receptor was derived from a boy younger than 18 in good health. The specimen was blood.

The CDR3 DNA follows: TGCGCCAGCAGCGCGGGGACTAGCGGCCCCTGGGAGACCCAGTACTTC. Translating gives CASSAGTSGPWETQYF. The genes are TRBV5-1 and TRBJ2-5, with TRBD2 matching 11 bases. Per germline, CDR1 SGHRS and CDR2 YFSETQ. The length of the CDR3 is 16 residues. With V trimmed by 4 bases and J by 5 bases, 10 bases remained unmatched.